Here is one T cell receptor (beta chain) with its context. Antigen unknown. This entry comes from a study of CXCR3-negative and CXCR3-positive naive CD8 T cells. The study's findings and limits: Diversity ran similarly high across both naive subsets but far lower in memory CD8+ cells. Naive cells that were CXCR3-positive had more hydrophobic TRB CDR3s (compared with CXCR3-negative naive cells). Surface CD5 matched across naive subsets, and TRB CDR3 properties served to infer TCR strength. Memory cells diverged, while naive CXCR3-positive and CXCR3-negative cells had similar TRBV-TRBJ usage.

CDR3 length equals 14 residues. Looked up from germline, CDR1 is SGDLS and CDR2 is YYNGEE. UMI-tagged TRB cDNA libraries were built via 5' RACE. TCRdb reanalyzed the 5' RACE reads and collapses them to one entry per CDR3 protein, without DNA. The sample includes roughly 40,000 distinct CDR3 sequences. The receptor comes from a human donor in good health. Some clones in this sample may be carry-over from other donors' samples. The sample comprised naive CXCR3- CD8+ T cells from blood. Subset described: CD45RO-CCR7+CD27+CD95- naive CD8+ T cells lacking CXCR3 (TNR3-). The chain joins TRBV9 to TRBJ1-1; TCRdb names TRBD1, which stays unverified in the absence of DNA. CDR3 in amino acids: CASSDETGNTEAFF.